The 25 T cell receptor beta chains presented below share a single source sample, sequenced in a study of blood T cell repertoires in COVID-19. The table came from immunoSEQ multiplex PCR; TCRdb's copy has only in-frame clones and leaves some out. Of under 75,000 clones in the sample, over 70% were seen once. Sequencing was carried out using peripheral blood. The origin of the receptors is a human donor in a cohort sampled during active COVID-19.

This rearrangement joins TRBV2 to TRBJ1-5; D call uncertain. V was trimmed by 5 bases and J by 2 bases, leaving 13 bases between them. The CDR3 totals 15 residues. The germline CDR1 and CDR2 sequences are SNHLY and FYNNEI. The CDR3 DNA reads TGTGCCAGCAGTTTCGGGTTGGCCGGCAATCAGCCCCAGCATTTT. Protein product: CASSFGLAGNQPQHF.

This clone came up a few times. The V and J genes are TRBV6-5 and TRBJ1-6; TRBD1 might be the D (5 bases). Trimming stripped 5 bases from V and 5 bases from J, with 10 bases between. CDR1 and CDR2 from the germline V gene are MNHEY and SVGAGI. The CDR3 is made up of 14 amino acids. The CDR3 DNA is TGTGCCAGCAGTAGCGGGACGAATAATTCACCCCTCCACTTT. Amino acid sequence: CASSSGTNNSPLHF.

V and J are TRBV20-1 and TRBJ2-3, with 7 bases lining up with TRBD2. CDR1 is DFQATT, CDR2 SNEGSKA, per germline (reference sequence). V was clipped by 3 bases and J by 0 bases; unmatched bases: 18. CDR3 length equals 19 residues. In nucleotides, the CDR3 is TGCAGTGCTAGTAATTTCGTCGGTTGGGCGGGAGCTAGCACAGATACGCAGTATTTT. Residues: CSASNFVGWAGASTDTQYF.

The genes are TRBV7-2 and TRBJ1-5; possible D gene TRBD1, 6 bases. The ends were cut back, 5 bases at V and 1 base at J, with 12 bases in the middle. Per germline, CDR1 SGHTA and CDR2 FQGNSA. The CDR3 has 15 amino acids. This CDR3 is CASSPRGGSNQPQHF. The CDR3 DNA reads TGTGCCAGCAGCCCAAGAGGGGGAAGCAATCAGCCCCAGCATTTT.

The CDR3 nucleotides read TGTGCCAGCAGTGAATGGGGGGGGAGCAATGAGCAGTTCTTC. This encodes CASSEWGGSNEQFF. V gene TRBV6-1 combines with J gene TRBJ2-1; TRBD2 agrees at 7 bases. In germline, CDR1 is MNHNS, CDR2 SASEGT. V lost 2 bases to trimming and J lost 6 bases; unmatched junction nucleotides: 4. CDR3 length equals 14 residues.

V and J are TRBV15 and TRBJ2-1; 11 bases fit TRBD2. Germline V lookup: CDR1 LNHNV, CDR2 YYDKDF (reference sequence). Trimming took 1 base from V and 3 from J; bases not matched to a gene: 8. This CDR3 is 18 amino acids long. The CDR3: CATSRVQLAGVYYNEQFF. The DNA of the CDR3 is TGTGCCACCAGCAGAGTTCAACTAGCGGGAGTGTACTACAATGAGCAGTTCTTC.

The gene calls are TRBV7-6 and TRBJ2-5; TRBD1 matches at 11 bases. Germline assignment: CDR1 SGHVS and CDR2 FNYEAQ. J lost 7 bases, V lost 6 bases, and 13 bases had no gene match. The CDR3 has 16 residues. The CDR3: CASSPTGTGGSVTQYF. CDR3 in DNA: TGTGCCAGCAGTCCTACCGGGACAGGGGGATCTGTGACCCAGTACTTC. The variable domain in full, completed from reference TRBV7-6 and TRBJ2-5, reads GAGVSQSPRYKVTKRGQDVALRCDPISGHVSLYWYRQALGQGPEFLTYFNYEAQQDKSGLPNDRFSAERPEGSISTLTIQRTEQRDSAMYRCASSPTGTGGSVTQYFGPGTRLLVL.

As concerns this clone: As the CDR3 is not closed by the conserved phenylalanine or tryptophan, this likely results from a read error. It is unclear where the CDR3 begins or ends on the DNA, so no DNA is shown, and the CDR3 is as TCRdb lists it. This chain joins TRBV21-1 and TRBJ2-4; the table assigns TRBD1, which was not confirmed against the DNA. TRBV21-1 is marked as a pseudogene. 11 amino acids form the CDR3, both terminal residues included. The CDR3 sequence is CASQYKTGLTG.

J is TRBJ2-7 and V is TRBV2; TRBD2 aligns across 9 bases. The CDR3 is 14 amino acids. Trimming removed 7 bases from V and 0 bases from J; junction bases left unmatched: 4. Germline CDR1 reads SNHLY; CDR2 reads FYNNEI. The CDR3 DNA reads TGTGCCAGCACCCTAGCGGGGAGCTCCTACGAGCAGTACTTC. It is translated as CASTLAGSSYEQYF.

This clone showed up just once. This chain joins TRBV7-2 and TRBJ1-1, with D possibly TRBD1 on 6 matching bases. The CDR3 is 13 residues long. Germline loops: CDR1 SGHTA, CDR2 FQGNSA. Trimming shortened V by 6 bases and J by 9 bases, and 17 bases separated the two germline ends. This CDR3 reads CASRNGGGTKAFF. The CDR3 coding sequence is TGTGCCAGCAGAAATGGGGGGGGCACGAAAGCTTTCTTT.

CDR3 residues: CASRERASGDREQFF. The CDR3 nucleotides read TGTGCCAGCAGGGAACGGGCTAGCGGGGATCGGGAGCAGTTCTTC. The gene calls are TRBV11-2 and TRBJ2-1, with 9 bases aligning to TRBD2. The CDR3 length is 15 residues. CDR1 is SGHAT and CDR2 is FQNNGV in the germline V gene. The V gene end was trimmed by 6 bases and the J gene end by 10 bases; junction bases not matched to a gene: 13.

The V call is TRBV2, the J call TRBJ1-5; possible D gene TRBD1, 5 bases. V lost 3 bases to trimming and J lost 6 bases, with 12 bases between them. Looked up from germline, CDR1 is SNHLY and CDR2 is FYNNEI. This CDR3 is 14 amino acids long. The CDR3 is CASSDGRGGQPQHF. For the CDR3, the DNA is TGTGCCAGCAGTGATGGACGGGGGGGTCAGCCCCAGCATTTT.

The CDR3 bases are TGTGCCAGCACCCAAGGGGCCGGGGCTGGAAACACCATATATTTT. This sequence encodes CASTQGAGAGNTIYF. The chain couples TRBV7-9 to TRBJ1-3, with D possibly being TRBD1 (5 bases). V was clipped by 7 bases and J by 2 bases, with 15 bases between them. The CDR3 is 15 residues long. Germline V CDR1 and CDR2: SEHNR, FQNEAQ (reference sequence). The whole variable domain, remainder taken from reference TRBV7-9 and TRBJ1-3, is DTGVSQNPRHKITKRGQNVTFRCDPISEHNRLYWYRQTLGQGPEFLTYFQNEAQLEKSRLLSDRFSAERPKGSFSTLEIQRTEQGDSAMYLCASTQGAGAGNTIYFGEGSWLTVV.

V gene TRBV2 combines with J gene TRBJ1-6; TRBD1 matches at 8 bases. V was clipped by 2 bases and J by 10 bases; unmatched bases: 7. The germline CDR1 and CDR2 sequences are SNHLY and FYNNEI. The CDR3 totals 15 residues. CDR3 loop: CASSEIGQGRSPLHF. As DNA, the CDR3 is TGTGCCAGCAGTGAAATAGGACAGGGTCGGTCACCCCTCCACTTT.

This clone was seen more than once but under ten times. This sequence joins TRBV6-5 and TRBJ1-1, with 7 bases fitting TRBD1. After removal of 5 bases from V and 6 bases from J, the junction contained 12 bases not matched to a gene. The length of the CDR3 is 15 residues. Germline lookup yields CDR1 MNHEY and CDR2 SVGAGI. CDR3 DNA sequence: TGTGCCAGCAGTCCTCACCTGACAGGGAGAGCTGAAGCTTTCTTT. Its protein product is CASSPHLTGRAEAFF.

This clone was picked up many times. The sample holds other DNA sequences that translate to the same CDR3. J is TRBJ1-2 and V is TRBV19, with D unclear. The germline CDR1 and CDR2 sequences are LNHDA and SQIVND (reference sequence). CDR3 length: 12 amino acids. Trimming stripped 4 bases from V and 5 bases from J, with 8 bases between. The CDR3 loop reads CASSKTGYGYTF. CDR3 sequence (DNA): TGTGCCAGTAGTAAGACTGGGTATGGCTACACCTTC.

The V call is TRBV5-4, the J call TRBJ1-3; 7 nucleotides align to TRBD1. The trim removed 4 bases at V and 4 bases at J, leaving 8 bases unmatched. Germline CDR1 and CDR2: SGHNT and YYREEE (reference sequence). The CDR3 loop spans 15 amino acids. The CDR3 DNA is TGTGCCAGCAGCGAGACCGGGACAGTAGGAAACACCATATATTTT. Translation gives CASSETGTVGNTIYF.

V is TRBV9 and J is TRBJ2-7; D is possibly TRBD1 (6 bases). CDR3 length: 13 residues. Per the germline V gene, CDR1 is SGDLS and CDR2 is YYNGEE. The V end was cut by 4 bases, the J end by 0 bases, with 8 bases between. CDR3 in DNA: TGTGCCAGCAGCAGGGGGAGCTCCTACGAGCAGTACTTC. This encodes CASSRGSSYEQYF.

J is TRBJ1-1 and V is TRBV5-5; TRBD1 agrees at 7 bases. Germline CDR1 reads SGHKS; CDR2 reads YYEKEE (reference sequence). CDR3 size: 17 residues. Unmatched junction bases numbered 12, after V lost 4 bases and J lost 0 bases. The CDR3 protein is CASSGTGTALMNTEAFF. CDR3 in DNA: TGTGCCAGCAGCGGAACCGGGACAGCCTTAATGAACACTGAAGCTTTCTTT.

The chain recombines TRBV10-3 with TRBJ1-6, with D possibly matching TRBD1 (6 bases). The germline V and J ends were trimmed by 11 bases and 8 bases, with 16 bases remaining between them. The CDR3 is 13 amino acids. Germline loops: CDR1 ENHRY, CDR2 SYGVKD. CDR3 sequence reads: CAASGDGDSPLHF. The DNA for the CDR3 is TGTGCCGCATCAGGGGATGGGGATTCACCCCTCCACTTT.

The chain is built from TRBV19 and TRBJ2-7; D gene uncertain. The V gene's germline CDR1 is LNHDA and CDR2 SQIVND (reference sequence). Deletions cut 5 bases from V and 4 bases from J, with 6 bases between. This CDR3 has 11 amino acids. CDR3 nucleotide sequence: TGTGCCAGTAGTCCAGGATACGAGCAGTACTTC. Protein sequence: CASSPGYEQYF.

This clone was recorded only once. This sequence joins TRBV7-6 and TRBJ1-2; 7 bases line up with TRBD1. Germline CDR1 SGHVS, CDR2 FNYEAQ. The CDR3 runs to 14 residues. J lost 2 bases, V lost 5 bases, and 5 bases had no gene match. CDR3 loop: CASSLRGENYGYTF. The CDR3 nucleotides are TGTGCCAGCAGCCTCAGGGGGGAGAACTATGGCTACACCTTC.

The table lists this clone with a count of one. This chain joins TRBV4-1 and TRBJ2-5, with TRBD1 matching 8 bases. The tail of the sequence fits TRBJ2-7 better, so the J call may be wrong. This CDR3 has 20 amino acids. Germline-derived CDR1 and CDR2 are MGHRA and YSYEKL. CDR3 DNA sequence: TGCGCCAGCAGCCGCGACTGGACAGGGTATCGCGGCACGGTCTCCTACGAGCAGTACTTC. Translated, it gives CASSRDWTGYRGTVSYEQYF.

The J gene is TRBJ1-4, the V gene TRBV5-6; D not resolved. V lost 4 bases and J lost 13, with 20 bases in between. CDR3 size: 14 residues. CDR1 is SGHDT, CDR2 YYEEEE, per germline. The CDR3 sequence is CASSLTSIPSGLFF. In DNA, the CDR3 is TGTGCCAGCAGCCTAACGTCGATTCCCAGCGGACTGTTTTTT.

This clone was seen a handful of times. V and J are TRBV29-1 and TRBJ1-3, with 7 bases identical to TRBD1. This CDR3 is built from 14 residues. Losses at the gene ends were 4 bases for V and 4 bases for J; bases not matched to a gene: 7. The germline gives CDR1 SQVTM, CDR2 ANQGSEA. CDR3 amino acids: CSVGATGRGNTIYF. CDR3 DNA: TGCAGCGTTGGGGCGACAGGGCGCGGAAACACCATATATTTT.